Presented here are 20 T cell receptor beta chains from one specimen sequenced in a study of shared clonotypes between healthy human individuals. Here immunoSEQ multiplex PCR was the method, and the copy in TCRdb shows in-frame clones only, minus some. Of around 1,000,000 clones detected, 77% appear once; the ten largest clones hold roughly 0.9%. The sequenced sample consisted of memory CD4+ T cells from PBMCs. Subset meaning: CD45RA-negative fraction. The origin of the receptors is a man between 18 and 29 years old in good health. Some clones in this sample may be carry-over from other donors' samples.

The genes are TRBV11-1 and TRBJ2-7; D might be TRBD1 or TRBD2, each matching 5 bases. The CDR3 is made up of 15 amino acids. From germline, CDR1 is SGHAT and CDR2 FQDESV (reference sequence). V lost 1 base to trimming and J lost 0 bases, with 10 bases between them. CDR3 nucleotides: TGTGCCAGCAGCTTAGGAGGGGACCTCTCCTACGAGCAGTACTTC. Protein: CASSLGGDLSYEQYF.

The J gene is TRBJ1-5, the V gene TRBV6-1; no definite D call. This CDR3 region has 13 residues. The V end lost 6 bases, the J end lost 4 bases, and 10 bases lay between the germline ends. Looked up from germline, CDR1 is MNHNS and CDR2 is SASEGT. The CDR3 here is CASRSVGNQPQHF. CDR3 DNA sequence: TGTGCCAGCAGAAGCGTGGGGAATCAGCCCCAGCATTTT.

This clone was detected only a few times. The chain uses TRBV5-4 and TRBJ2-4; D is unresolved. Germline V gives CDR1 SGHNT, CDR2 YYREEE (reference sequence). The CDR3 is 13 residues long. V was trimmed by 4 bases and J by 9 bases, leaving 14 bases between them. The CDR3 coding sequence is TGTGCCAGCAGCGGAAGGGCCGGTGGCATTCAGTACTTC. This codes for CASSGRAGGIQYF.

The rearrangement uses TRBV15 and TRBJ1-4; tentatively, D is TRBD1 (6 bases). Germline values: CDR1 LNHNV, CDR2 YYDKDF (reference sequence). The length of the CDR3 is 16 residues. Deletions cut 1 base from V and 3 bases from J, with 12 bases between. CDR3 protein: CATSRGDTHANEKLFF. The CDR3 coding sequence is TGTGCCACCAGCAGAGGGGACACACATGCTAATGAAAAACTGTTTTTT. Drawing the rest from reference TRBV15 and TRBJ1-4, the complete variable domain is DAMVIQNPRYQVTQFGKPVTLSCSQTLNHNVMYWYQQKSSQAPKLLFHYYDKDFNNEADTPDNFQSRRPNTSFCFLDIRSPGLGDTAMYLCATSRGDTHANEKLFFGSGTQLSVL.

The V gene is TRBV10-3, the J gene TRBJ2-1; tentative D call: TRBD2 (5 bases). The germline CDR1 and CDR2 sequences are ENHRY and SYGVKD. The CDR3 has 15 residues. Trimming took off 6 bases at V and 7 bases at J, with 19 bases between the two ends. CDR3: CAIRPARDGSNEQFF. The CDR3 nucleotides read TGTGCCATCAGGCCCGCCCGGGATGGGTCGAATGAGCAGTTCTTC.

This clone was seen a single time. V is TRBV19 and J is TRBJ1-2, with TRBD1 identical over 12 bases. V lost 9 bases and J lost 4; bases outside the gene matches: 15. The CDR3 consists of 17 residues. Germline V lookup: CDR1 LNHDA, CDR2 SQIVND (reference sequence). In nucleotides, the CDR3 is TGTGCCAGCTCGGACCGGGACAGGGGGCTGAGGGCCTATGGCTACACCTTC. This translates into CASSDRDRGLRAYGYTF. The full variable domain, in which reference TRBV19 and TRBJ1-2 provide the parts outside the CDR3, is DGGITQSPKYLFRKEGQNVTLSCEQNLNHDAMYWYRQDPGQGLRLIYYSQIVNDFQKGDIAEGYSVSREKKESFPLTVTSAQKNPTAFYLCASSDRDRGLRAYGYTFGSGTRLTVV.

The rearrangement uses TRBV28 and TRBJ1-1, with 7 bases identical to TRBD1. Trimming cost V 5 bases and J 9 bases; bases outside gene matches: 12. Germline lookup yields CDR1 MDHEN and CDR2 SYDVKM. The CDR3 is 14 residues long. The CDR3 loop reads CASSARTGVIKAFF. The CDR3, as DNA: TGTGCCAGCAGTGCGCGGACAGGCGTTATCAAAGCTTTCTTT.

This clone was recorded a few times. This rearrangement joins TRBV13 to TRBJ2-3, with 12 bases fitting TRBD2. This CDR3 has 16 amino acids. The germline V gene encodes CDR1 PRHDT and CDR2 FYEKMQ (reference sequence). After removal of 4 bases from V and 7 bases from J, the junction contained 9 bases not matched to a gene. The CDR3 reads CASSSSATSGSNTQYF. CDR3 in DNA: TGTGCCAGCAGCTCCTCCGCGACTAGCGGGAGCAATACGCAGTATTTT.

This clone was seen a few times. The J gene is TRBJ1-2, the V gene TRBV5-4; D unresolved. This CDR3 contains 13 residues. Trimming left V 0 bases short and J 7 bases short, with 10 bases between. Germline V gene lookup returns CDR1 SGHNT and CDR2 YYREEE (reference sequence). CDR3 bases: TGTGCCAGCAGCTTGGAAGGATCGGGTGGCTACACCTTC. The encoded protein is CASSLEGSGGYTF.

The CDR3 loop reads CATGDSPFYGYTF. As DNA, the CDR3 is TGTGCCACAGGGGACAGCCCTTTCTATGGCTACACCTTC. The chain has TRBV10-3 and TRBJ1-2; TRBD1 matches at 7 bases. This CDR3 is 13 amino acids long. After removal of 10 bases from V and 4 bases from J, the junction contained 9 bases not matched to a gene. Germline CDR1 ENHRY, CDR2 SYGVKD.

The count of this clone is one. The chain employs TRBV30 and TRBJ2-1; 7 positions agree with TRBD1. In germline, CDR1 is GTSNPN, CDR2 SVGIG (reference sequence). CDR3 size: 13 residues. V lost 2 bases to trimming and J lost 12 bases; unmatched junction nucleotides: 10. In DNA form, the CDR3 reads TGTGCCTGGAGTATAGACAGGGCGTCCGGGCAGTTCTTC. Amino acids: CAWSIDRASGQFF.

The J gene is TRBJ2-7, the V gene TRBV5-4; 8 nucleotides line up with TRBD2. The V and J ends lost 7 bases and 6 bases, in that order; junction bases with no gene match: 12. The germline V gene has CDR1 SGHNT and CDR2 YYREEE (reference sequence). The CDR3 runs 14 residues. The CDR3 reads CASARSGRLGEQYF. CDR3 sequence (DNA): TGTGCCAGCGCCCGGAGCGGGAGACTTGGCGAGCAGTACTTC.

The CDR3 protein is CASSLKNSNYGYTF. CDR3 coding DNA: TGTGCCAGCAGTTTAAAGAATTCTAACTATGGCTACACCTTC. The gene calls are TRBV27 and TRBJ1-2, with D unresolved. Germline V gives CDR1 MNHEY, CDR2 SMNVEV (reference sequence). Trimming cost V 2 bases and J 0 bases, with 7 bases left between them. This CDR3 has 14 residues.

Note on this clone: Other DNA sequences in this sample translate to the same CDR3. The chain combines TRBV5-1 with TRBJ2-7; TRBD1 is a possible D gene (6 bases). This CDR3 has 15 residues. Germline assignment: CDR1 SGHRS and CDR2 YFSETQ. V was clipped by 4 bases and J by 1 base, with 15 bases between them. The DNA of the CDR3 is TGCGCCAGCAGCGTTACAGGGCTTAGGTCCTACGAGCAGTACTTC. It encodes CASSVTGLRSYEQYF.

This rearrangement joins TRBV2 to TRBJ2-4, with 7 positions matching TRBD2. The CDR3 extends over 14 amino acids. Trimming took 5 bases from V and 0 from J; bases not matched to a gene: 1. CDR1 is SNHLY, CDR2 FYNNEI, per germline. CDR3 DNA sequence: TGTGCCAGCAGTATAGCGGGAGCCAAAAACATTCAGTACTTC. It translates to CASSIAGAKNIQYF.

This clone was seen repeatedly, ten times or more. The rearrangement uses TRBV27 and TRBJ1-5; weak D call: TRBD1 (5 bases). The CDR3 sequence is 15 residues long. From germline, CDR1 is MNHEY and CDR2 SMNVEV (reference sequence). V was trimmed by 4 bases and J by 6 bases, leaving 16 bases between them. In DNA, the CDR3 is TGTGCCAGCAGTTCCCTAGACAGTCGCGGTCAGCCCCAGCATTTT. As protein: CASSSLDSRGQPQHF.

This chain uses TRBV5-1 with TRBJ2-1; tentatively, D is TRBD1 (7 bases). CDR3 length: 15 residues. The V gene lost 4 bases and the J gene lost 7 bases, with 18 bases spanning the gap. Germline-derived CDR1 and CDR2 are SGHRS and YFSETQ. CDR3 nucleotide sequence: TGCGCCAGCAGCCCTGCGGGACAGAATCTTAATGAGCAGTTCTTC. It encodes CASSPAGQNLNEQFF.

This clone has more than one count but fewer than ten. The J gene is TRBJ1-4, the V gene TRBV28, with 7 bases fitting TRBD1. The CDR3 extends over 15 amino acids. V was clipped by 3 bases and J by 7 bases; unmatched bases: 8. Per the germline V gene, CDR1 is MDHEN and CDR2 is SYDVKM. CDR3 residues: CASSFPTGRGEKLFF. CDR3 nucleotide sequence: TGTGCCAGCAGTTTTCCGACAGGGAGGGGTGAAAAACTGTTTTTT.

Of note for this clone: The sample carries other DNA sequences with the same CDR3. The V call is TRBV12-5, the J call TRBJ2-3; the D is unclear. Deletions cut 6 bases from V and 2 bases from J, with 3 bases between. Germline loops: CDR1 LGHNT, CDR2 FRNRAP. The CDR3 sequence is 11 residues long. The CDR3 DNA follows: TGTGCTAGTGGATCCACAGATACGCAGTATTTT. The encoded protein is CASGSTDTQYF.

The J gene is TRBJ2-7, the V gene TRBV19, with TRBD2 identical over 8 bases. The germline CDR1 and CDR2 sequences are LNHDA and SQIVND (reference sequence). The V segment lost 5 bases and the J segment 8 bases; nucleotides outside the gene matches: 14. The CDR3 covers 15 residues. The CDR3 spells CASSPPGLVDAQQYF. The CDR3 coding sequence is TGTGCCAGTAGTCCCCCGGGACTAGTAGACGCACAGCAGTACTTC.